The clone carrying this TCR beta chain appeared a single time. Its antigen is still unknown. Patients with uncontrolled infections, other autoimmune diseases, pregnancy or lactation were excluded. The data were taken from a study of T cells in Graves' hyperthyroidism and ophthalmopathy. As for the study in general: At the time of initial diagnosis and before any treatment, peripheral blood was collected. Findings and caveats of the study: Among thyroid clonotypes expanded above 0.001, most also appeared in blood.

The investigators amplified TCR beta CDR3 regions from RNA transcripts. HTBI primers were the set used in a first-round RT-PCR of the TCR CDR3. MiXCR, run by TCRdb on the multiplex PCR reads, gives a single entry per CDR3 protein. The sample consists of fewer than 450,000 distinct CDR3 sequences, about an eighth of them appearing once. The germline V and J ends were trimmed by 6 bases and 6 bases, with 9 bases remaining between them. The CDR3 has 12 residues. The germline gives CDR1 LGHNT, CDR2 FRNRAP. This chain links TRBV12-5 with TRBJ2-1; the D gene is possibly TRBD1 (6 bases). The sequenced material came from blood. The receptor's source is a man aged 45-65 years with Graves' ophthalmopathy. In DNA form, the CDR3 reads TGTGCTAGTGGCCAAGGGGGCAATGAGCAGTTCTTC. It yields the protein CASGQGGNEQFF.